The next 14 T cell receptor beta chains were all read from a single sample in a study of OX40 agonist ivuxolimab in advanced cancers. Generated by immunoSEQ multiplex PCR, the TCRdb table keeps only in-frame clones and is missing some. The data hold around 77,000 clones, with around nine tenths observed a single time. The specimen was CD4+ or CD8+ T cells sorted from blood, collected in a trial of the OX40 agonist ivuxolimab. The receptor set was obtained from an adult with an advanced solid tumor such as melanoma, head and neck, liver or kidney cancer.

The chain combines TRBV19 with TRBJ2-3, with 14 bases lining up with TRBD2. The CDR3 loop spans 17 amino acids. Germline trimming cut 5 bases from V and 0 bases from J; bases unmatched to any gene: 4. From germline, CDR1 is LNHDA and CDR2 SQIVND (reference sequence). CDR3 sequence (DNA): TGTGCCAGTAGTGGAGGACTAGCGGGGGGAAGCACAGATACGCAGTATTTT. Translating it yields CASSGGLAGGSTDTQYF.

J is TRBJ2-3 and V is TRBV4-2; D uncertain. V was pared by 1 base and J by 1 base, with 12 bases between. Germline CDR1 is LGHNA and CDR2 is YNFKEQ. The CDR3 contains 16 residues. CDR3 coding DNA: TGTGCCAGCAGCCAAGGGTTTGTCTCGCGCACAGATACGCAGTATTTT. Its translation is CASSQGFVSRTDTQYF.

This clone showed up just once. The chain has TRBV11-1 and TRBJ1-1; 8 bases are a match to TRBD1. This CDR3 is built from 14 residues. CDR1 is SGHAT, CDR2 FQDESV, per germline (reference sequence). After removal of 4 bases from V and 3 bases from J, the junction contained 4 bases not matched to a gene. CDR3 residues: CASSSGQGDTEAFF. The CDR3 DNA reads TGTGCCAGCAGCTCCGGACAGGGAGACACTGAAGCTTTCTTT.

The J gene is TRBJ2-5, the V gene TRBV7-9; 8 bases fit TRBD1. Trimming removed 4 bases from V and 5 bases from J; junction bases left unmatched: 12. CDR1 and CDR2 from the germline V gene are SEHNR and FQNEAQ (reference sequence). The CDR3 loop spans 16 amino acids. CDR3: CASSSIRQGMRETQYF. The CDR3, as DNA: TGTGCCAGCAGCTCGATACGACAGGGGATGAGGGAGACCCAGTACTTC. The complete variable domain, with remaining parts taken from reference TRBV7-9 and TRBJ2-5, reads DTGVSQNPRHKITKRGQNVTFRCDPISEHNRLYWYRQTLGQGPEFLTYFQNEAQLEKSRLLSDRFSAERPKGSFSTLEIQRTEQGDSAMYLCASSSIRQGMRETQYFGPGTRLLVL.

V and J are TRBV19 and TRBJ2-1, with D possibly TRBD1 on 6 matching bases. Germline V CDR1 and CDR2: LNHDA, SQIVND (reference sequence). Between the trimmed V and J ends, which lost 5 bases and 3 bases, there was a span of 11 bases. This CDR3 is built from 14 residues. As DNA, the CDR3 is TGTGCCAGTAGTCCTCGGGACATCTACAATGAGCAGTTCTTC. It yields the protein CASSPRDIYNEQFF.

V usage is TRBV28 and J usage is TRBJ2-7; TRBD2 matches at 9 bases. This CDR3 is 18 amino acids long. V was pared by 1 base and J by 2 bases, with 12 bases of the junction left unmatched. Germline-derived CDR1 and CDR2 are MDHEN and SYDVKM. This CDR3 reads CASSLSGGASGITYEQYF. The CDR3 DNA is TGTGCCAGCAGTTTATCCGGGGGGGCTAGCGGGATAACCTACGAGCAGTACTTC.

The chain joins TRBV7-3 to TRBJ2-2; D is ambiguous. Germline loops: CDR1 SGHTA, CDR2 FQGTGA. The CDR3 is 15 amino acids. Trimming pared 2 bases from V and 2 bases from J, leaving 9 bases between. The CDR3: CASSLYSFNTGELFF. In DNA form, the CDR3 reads TGTGCCAGCAGCTTATACTCTTTTAACACCGGGGAGCTGTTTTTT.

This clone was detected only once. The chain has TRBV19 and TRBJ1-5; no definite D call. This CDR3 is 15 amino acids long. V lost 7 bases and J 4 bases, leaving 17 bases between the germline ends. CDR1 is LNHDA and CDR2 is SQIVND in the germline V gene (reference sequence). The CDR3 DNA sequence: TGTGCCAGTAACGCCGCGACCCGTACTAATCAGCCCCAGCATTTT. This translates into CASNAATRTNQPQHF.

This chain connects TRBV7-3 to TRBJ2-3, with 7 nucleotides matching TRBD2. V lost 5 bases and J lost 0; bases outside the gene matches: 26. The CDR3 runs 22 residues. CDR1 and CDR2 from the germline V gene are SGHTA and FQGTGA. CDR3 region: CASSPYPTSYVTTGTSTDTQYF. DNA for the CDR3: TGTGCCAGCAGCCCCTACCCGACTAGCTACGTTACAACCGGGACTAGCACAGATACGCAGTATTTT.

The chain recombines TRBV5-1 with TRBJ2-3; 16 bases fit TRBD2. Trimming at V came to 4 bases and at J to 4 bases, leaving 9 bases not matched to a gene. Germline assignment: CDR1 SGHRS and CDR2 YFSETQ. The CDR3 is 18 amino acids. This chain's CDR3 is CASSTGTSGGAVADTQYF. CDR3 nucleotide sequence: TGCGCCAGCAGCACTGGGACTAGCGGGGGGGCCGTGGCAGATACGCAGTATTTT.

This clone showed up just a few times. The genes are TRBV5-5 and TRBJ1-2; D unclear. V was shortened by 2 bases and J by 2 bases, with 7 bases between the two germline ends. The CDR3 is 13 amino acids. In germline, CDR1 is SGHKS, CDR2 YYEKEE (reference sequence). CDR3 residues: CASSFNTNYGYTF. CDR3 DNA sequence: TGTGCCAGCAGCTTTAACACCAACTATGGCTACACCTTC.

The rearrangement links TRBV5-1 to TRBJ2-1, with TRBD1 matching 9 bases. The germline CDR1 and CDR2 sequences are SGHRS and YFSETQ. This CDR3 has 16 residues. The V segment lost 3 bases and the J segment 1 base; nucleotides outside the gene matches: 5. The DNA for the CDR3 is TGCGCCAGCAGCTGGGGGACAGGGATTTCCTACAATGAGCAGTTCTTC. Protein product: CASSWGTGISYNEQFF. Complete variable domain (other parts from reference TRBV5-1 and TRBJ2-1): KAGVTQTPRYLIKTRGQQVTLSCSPISGHRSVSWYQQTPGQGLQFLFEYFSETQRNKGNFPGRFSGRQFSNSRSEMNVSTLELGDSALYLCASSWGTGISYNEQFFGPGTRLTVL.

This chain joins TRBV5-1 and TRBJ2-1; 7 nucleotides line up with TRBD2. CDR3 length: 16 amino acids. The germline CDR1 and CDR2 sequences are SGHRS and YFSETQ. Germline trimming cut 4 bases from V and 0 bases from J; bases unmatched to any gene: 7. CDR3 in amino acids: CASSRTSYSSYNEQFF. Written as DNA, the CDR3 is TGCGCCAGCAGCAGGACTAGTTATAGCTCCTACAATGAGCAGTTCTTC.

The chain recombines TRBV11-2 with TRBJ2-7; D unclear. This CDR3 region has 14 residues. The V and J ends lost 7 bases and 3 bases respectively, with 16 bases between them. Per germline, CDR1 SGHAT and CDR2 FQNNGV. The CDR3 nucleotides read TGTGCCAGCACCTCCCCGCAGGTGTACTACGAGCAGTACTTC. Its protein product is CASTSPQVYYEQYF.